Shown below are 9 T cell receptor beta chains from a single sample sequenced in a study of shared clonotypes between healthy human individuals. Naive CD8 cells, CD45RO-negative and positively selected for CCR7, excluded terminally differentiated effector memory CD45RA+ cells. Data came from immunoSEQ multiplex PCR; TCRdb stores just in-frame clones and leaves some out. The repertoire includes about 2 million clones, approximately 94% of them detected once, and approximately 1% sits in the top ten. Source material: naive CD8+ T cells sorted from blood. The receptors were sampled from a young man in good health.

This chain joins TRBV15 and TRBJ2-3, with 8 positions matching TRBD1. The V and J ends lost 5 bases and 5 bases, in that order; junction bases with no gene match: 12. Germline-derived CDR1 and CDR2 are LNHNV and YYDKDF (reference sequence). CDR3 size: 16 residues. As DNA, the CDR3 is TGTGCCACCAGCGGATCCGGACAGGGACTTCTAGATACGCAGTATTTT. Protein: CATSGSGQGLLDTQYF. The full variable domain, rest sourced from reference TRBV15 and TRBJ2-3, is DAMVIQNPRYQVTQFGKPVTLSCSQTLNHNVMYWYQQKSSQAPKLLFHYYDKDFNNEADTPDNFQSRRPNTSFCFLDIRSPGLGDTAMYLCATSGSGQGLLDTQYFGPGTRLTVL.

The chain couples TRBV5-6 to TRBJ1-2, with 7 bases that match TRBD1. Germline V gene sequence: CDR1 SGHDT, CDR2 YYEEEE. V lost 0 bases, J lost 8 bases, and 4 bases stayed unmatched. There are 13 residues in the CDR3. CDR3 coding DNA: TGTGCCAGCAGCTTGGTGGGACAGTGGGGCTACACCTTC. Its translation is CASSLVGQWGYTF.

This sequence joins TRBV28 and TRBJ2-7, with 9 positions matching TRBD1. Germline CDR1 is MDHEN and CDR2 is SYDVKM. The CDR3 sequence is 14 residues long. V trimming: 3 bases; J trimming: 4 bases; junction bases outside the gene matches: 4. CDR3 DNA sequence: TGTGCCAGCAGTTTTACCGGGACAGGGTACGAGCAGTACTTC. It encodes CASSFTGTGYEQYF.

V is TRBV28 and J is TRBJ1-3; D gene ambiguous. Trimming shortened V by 1 base and J by 5 bases, and 15 bases separated the two germline ends. Germline-derived CDR1 and CDR2 are MDHEN and SYDVKM. The CDR3 consists of 16 residues. CDR3 sequence: CASSLSGIGQRNTIYF. The CDR3 DNA reads as TGTGCCAGCAGTTTATCCGGGATAGGGCAGCGAAACACCATATATTTT.

This clone was seen only once. One base away lies a much larger clone, so this may be a sequencing read error. The same CDR3 can be traced to other DNA sequences in this sample. The chain has TRBV27 and TRBJ1-1, with D possibly matching TRBD1 (6 bases). The CDR3 totals 13 residues. V was trimmed by 2 bases and J by 3 bases, leaving 7 bases between them. Germline V CDR1 and CDR2: MNHEY, SMNVEV (reference sequence). CDR3 loop: CASSLGGHTEAFF. CDR3 in DNA: TGTGCCAGCAGTTTAGGGGGGCACACTGAAGCTTTCTTT.

This clone was detected once. This same CDR3 is encoded by further DNA sequences in the sample. CDR3: CASSVEDRGTEAFF. Here the CDR3 DNA reads TGTGCCAGCAGCGTAGAAGACAGGGGGACTGAAGCTTTCTTT. This sequence joins TRBV9 and TRBJ1-1, with 9 bases identical to TRBD1. J was trimmed by 5 bases and V by 0 bases; bases with no gene match: 2. Germline V lookup: CDR1 SGDLS, CDR2 YYNGEE. The CDR3 loop spans 14 amino acids. Variable domain in full (rest from reference TRBV9 and TRBJ1-1): DSGVTQTPKHLITATGQRVTLRCSPRSGDLSVYWYQQSLDQGLQFLIQYYNGEERAKGNILERFSAQQFPDLHSELNLSSLELGDSALYFCASSVEDRGTEAFFGQGTRLTVV.

The rearrangement links TRBV5-5 to TRBJ1-4; the D is unclear. This CDR3 has 12 amino acids. Germline CDR1 SGHKS, CDR2 YYEKEE (reference sequence). Trimming took 1 base from V and 8 from J, leaving 6 bases between them. CDR3 DNA sequence: TGTGCCAGCAGCTTGTTAGGGGAAAAACTGTTTTTT. Protein: CASSLLGEKLFF.

The chain joins TRBV5-5 to TRBJ2-7; TRBD1 might be the D (5 bases). Germline lookup yields CDR1 SGHKS and CDR2 YYEKEE (reference sequence). The CDR3 has 14 amino acids. V gave up 4 bases and J gave up 4 bases, with 15 bases separating them. CDR3 region: CASSQTDPLYEQYF. In DNA, the CDR3 is TGTGCCAGCAGCCAGACAGACCCATTATACGAGCAGTACTTC.

Remarks on this clone: The sample contains more than one DNA sequence encoding this CDR3. The rearrangement joins TRBV11-2 to TRBJ1-5, with 7 bases aligning to TRBD1. CDR3 size: 15 residues. From germline, CDR1 is SGHAT and CDR2 FQNNGV. The junction had 2 bases not matched to a gene; V was cut back by 1 base and J by 2 bases. The CDR3 loop is CASSLGTGGNQPQHF. The CDR3 nucleotides read TGTGCCAGCAGCTTAGGGACAGGTGGCAATCAGCCCCAGCATTTT.